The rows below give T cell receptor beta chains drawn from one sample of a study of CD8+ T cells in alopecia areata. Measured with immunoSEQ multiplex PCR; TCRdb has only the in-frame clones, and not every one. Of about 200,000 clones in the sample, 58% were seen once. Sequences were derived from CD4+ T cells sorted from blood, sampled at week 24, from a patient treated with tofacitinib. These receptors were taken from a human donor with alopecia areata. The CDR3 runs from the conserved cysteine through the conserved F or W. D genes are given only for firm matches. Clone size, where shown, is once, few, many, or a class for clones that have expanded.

DNA: TGCAGCGTTCGGGGACAGGGGGTCCACGAGCAGTACTTC
CDR3: CSVRGQGVHEQYF
length: 13
size: few
J: TRBJ2-7
D: TRBD1
V: TRBV29-1

DNA: TGTGCCAGCTCACCGCAGGGGGCCTCTGGGGCCAACGTCCTGACTTTC
CDR3: CASSPQGASGANVLTF
length: 16
size: .
J: TRBJ2-6
D: TRBD1
V: TRBV18

DNA: TGCGCCAGCAGCCAAGTCCTCTCTGGGGCCAACGTCCTGACTTTC
CDR3: CASSQVLSGANVLTF
length: 15
size: .
J: TRBJ2-6
D: .
V: TRBV4-1

DNA: TGTGCCAGCAGGAGGAGGGAGACCCAGTACTTC
CDR3: CASRRRETQYF
length: 11
size: .
J: TRBJ2-5
D: .
V: TRBV28

DNA: TGTGCCTGGTCGTCGGGGGGCCAGGGGCAGCAGTACTTC
CDR3: CAWSSGGQGQQYF
length: 13
size: .
J: TRBJ2-7
D: .
V: TRBV30

DNA: TGTGCCAGCAGCCCATGGTCTCACGGGGAGCTGTTTTTT
CDR3: CASSPWSHGELFF
length: 13
size: .
J: TRBJ2-2
D: .
V: TRBV7-3

DNA: TGTGCCAGCAGCAAAACAGGGCTCACCGGGGAGCTGTTTTTT
CDR3: CASSKTGLTGELFF
length: 14
size: .
J: TRBJ2-2
D: .
V: TRBV6-6

DNA: TGCGCCAGCAGCTTGAAAGGGGAATCCTACGAGCAGTACTTC
CDR3: CASSLKGESYEQYF
length: 14
size: .
J: TRBJ2-7
D: .
V: TRBV5-1

DNA: TGTGCCAGCGGGAGCTTCTACGAGCAGTACTTC
CDR3: CASGSFYEQYF
length: 11
size: .
J: TRBJ2-7
D: .
V: TRBV25-1

DNA: TGTGCCAGCAGTGAACTAGCGGGGTCCACAGATACGCAGTATTTT
CDR3: CASSELAGSTDTQYF
length: 15
size: .
J: TRBJ2-3
D: TRBD2
V: TRBV2

DNA: TGTGCCAGCAGCGCGGTTGAGCGGGGGGGCCCCTTGGAGCAGTACTTC
CDR3: CASSAVERGGPLEQYF
length: 16
size: once
J: TRBJ2-7
D: TRBD2
V: TRBV4-2

DNA: TGTGCCAGCATTTCCATTGGATTGTCCAACGTCCTGACTTTC
CDR3: CASISIGLSNVLTF
length: 14
size: once
J: TRBJ2-6
D: .
V: TRBV2

DNA: TGCGCCAGCAGCCAAGACCTAGGACAGCAGATTAACTATGGCTACACCTTC
CDR3: CASSQDLGQQINYGYTF
length: 17
size: .
J: TRBJ1-2
D: .
V: TRBV4-3

DNA: TGTGCCAGCACCGGTAACGCCAATCAGCCCCAGCATTTT
CDR3: CASTGNANQPQHF
length: 13
size: .
J: TRBJ1-5
D: .
V: TRBV28

DNA: TGTGCCAGCACCCCCAACGGGGGGGTCTATGGCTACACCTTC
CDR3: CASTPNGGVYGYTF
length: 14
size: .
J: TRBJ1-2
D: .
V: TRBV11-2

DNA: TGTGCCAGCGGCCGAGGGGTCACGGAGACCCAGTACTTC
CDR3: CASGRGVTETQYF
length: 13
size: few
J: TRBJ2-5
D: .
V: TRBV2

DNA: TGTGCCAGCAGTTACCCGGGACAGGGGGTTTACGAGCAGTACTTC
CDR3: CASSYPGQGVYEQYF
length: 15
size: .
J: TRBJ2-7
D: TRBD1
V: TRBV6-6

DNA: TGTGCCAGCAGCCTCCTAAGGGGCGGGAGTTATGACGAGCAGTACTTC
CDR3: CASSLLRGGSYDEQYF
length: 16
size: .
J: TRBJ2-7
D: TRBD2
V: TRBV7-6

DNA: TGTGCCAGCAGCGAAGGGGACAGGGGGAATAATGAAAAACTGTTTTTT
CDR3: CASSEGDRGNNEKLFF
length: 16
size: .
J: TRBJ1-4
D: TRBD1
V: TRBV7-2

DNA: TGTGCCAGCAGTGTCGACCGGGGAGATACGCAGTATTTT
CDR3: CASSVDRGDTQYF
length: 13
size: few
J: TRBJ2-3
D: .
V: TRBV6-4

DNA: TGTGCCAGCAGCTTAGACGGGCGACGCACAGATACGCAGTATTTT
CDR3: CASSLDGRRTDTQYF
length: 15
size: .
J: TRBJ2-3
D: .
V: TRBV7-2

DNA: TGTGCCAGCAGTCCATCCTACGAGCAGTACTTC
CDR3: CASSPSYEQYF
length: 11
size: .
J: TRBJ2-7
D: .
V: TRBV2

DNA: TGCAGCGTTGTTTATGAGGGCTACGAGCAGTACTTC
CDR3: CSVVYEGYEQYF
length: 12
size: .
J: TRBJ2-7
D: .
V: TRBV29-1

DNA: TGTGCCAGCAGTCTCGGACTAGCGAGGAACACCGGGGAGCTGTTTTTT
CDR3: CASSLGLARNTGELFF
length: 16
size: few
J: TRBJ2-2
D: TRBD2
V: TRBV7-6

DNA: TGCAGCGTACAGGGACAGACCCAGTACTTC
CDR3: CSVQGQTQYF
length: 10
size: .
J: TRBJ2-5
D: .
V: TRBV29-1

DNA: TGCGCCAGCAGCCGAGGACTAGTGGAAGGGGGAGAGACCCAGTACTTC
CDR3: CASSRGLVEGGETQYF
length: 16
size: .
J: TRBJ2-5
D: .
V: TRBV4-1

DNA: TGTGCCAGCAGCCGATCCCTACAGGCAGGGGAGACCCAGTACTTC
CDR3: CASSRSLQAGETQYF
length: 15
size: .
J: TRBJ2-5
D: .
V: TRBV6-5

DNA: TGTGCCAGTGCTCCGGGACGGGGGGCGGAATCCTACGAGCAGTACTTC
CDR3: CASAPGRGAESYEQYF
length: 16
size: .
J: TRBJ2-7
D: .
V: TRBV27

DNA: TGTGCCAGCAGCCCCAGACCTAGCGAAGGGGTGAACACTGAAGCTTTCTTT
CDR3: CASSPRPSEGVNTEAFF
length: 17
size: .
J: TRBJ1-1
D: .
V: TRBV9

DNA: TGTGCCAGCAGCGTTTGGTCCGGGATAAACCAAGAGACCCAGTACTTC
CDR3: CASSVWSGINQETQYF
length: 16
size: .
J: TRBJ2-5
D: .
V: TRBV9

DNA: TGTGCCAGCAGCCTACTAGACAGTTTTAATCAGCCCCAGCATTTT
CDR3: CASSLLDSFNQPQHF
length: 15
size: .
J: TRBJ1-5
D: .
V: TRBV7-2

DNA: TGTGCCATCAGAGCCGGGACGGACACCGGGGAGCTGTTTTTT
CDR3: CAIRAGTDTGELFF
length: 14
size: few
J: TRBJ2-2
D: .
V: TRBV10-3

DNA: TGTGCCAGCAGTCAAGGCTACGAGCAGTACTTC
CDR3: CASSQGYEQYF
length: 11
size: .
J: TRBJ2-7
D: .
V: TRBV25-1

DNA: TGCAGCGTTGCCGGCGGAGGGGGCTCAGGTGGCTACACCTTC
CDR3: CSVAGGGGSGGYTF
length: 14
size: .
J: TRBJ1-2
D: TRBD1
V: TRBV29-1

DNA: TGTGCCAGCAACCTAGGATCTAGCGGGAAGGAGACCCAGTACTTC
CDR3: CASNLGSSGKETQYF
length: 15
size: .
J: TRBJ2-5
D: TRBD2
V: TRBV7-9

DNA: TGTGCCAGCAGCTTGGGTCGTTTGAATCTCAATGAGCAGTTCTTC
CDR3: CASSLGRLNLNEQFF
length: 15
size: .
J: TRBJ2-1
D: .
V: TRBV5-6

DNA: TGCGCCAGCAGCCAAGCGACTAGCGGGGGGACGATAGCCAAAAACATTCAGTACTTC
CDR3: CASSQATSGGTIAKNIQYF
length: 19
size: .
J: TRBJ2-4
D: TRBD2
V: TRBV4-3